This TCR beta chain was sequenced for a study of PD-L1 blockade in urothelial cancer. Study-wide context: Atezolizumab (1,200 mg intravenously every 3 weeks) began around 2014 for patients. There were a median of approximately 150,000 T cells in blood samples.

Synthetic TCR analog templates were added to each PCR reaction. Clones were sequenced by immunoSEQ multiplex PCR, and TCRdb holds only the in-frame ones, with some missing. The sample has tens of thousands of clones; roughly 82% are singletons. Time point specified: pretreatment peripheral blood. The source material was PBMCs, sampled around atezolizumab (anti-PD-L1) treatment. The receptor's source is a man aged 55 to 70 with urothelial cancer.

CDR3 region: CASSFSASYNEQFF. The CDR3 coding sequence is TGTGCCAGCAGTTTTAGCGCCTCCTACAATGAGCAGTTCTTC. The chain is built from TRBV28 and TRBJ2-1, with D possibly matching TRBD2 (5 bases). The length of the CDR3 is 14 residues. Trimming left V 3 bases short and J 0 bases short, with 6 bases between. The V gene's germline CDR1 is MDHEN and CDR2 SYDVKM.